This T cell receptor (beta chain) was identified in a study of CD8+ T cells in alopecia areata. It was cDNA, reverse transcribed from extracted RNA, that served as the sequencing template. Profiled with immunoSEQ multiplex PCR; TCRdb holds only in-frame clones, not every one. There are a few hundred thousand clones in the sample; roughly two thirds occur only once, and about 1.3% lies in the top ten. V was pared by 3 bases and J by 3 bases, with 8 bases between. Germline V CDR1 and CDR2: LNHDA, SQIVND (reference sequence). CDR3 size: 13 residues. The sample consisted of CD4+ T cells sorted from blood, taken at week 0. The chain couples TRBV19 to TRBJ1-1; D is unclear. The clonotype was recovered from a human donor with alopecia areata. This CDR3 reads CASSMYTDTEAFF. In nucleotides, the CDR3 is TGTGCCAGTAGTATGTACACGGACACTGAAGCTTTCTTT.